Sequencing of this TCR beta chain was carried out in a study of blood T cell repertoires in COVID-19. Across the study: Material from acute and convalescent COVID-19 was sourced from the United States, Italy and Spain. The cDNA or gDNA used as material had been derived from T cells, B-cell-depleted T cells, or PBMCs.

The length of the CDR3 is 14 residues. V was cut by 4 bases and J by 4 bases, with 13 bases left in between. Germline loops: CDR1 MDHEN, CDR2 SYDVKM. Original handling: By means of reference gene primer amplification, nucleated cell counts were estimated. Data came from immunoSEQ multiplex PCR; TCRdb stores just in-frame clones and leaves some out. The V and J calls and the clone size are those of that table, but D and trimming were determined from the DNA. This table has 90,000 or so clones, 72% appearing once. Sequenced: peripheral blood. The chain employs TRBV28 and TRBJ1-1; D perhaps matches TRBD1 (6 bases). The TCR sequence derives from a woman aged 60-70 years in a cohort sampled during active or convalescent COVID-19. The CDR3 coding sequence is TGTGCCAGCAGTTGGACAGCAAGAGGCACTGAAGCTTTCTTT. Residues: CASSWTARGTEAFF.